The 4 T cell receptor beta chains in this list originate from one sample, sequenced in a study of human thymus T cells. Resections from corrective heart surgery provided thymus tissue. The repertoire was sequenced with immunoSEQ multiplex PCR; TCRdb's copy has only in-frame clones and lacks some. This table has fewer than 85,000 clones, over 85% appearing once. What was sequenced was thymus tissue. The receptor set was obtained from a girl less than two years old with a congenital heart defect but otherwise immunologically healthy.

The CDR3 DNA sequence: TGTGCCAGCAGCCCTCGACAGCTTACCTCCTCCTACGAGCAGTACTTC. This codes for CASSPRQLTSSYEQYF. The rearrangement links TRBV13 to TRBJ2-7, with D perhaps TRBD1 (5 bases). The germline gives CDR1 PRHDT, CDR2 FYEKMQ (reference sequence). The V end lost 5 bases, the J end lost 0 bases, and 17 bases lay between the germline ends. The CDR3 totals 16 residues.

The chain employs TRBV25-1 and TRBJ1-3; no firm D call. The germline CDR1 and CDR2 sequences are MGHDK and SYGVNS. Deletions cut 4 bases from V and 0 bases from J, with 13 bases between. This CDR3 contains 16 residues. CDR3 sequence (DNA): TGTGCCAGCAGTGGCCACCGACGGTTCTCTGGAAACACCATATATTTT. This translates into CASSGHRRFSGNTIYF.

The chain combines TRBV28 with TRBJ1-3; D uncertain. The CDR3 totals 16 residues. The V end lost 10 bases, the J end lost 4 bases, and 23 bases lay between the germline ends. From germline, CDR1 is MDHEN and CDR2 SYDVKM. CDR3 amino acids: CATRRPIRPNGNTIYF. The CDR3 DNA follows: TGTGCCACGAGGCGCCCGATCAGGCCGAACGGAAACACCATATATTTT.

V is TRBV18 and J is TRBJ2-2; the D gene is possibly TRBD2 (5 bases). Germline V gives CDR1 KGHSH, CDR2 LQKENI. CDR3 length: 16 residues. The V end was cut by 3 bases, the J end by 7 bases, with 18 bases between. CDR3 DNA sequence: TGTGCCAGCTCACCCTCTGCCGGGAATAGAGGCGGGGAGCTGTTTTTT. Translating it yields CASSPSAGNRGGELFF.